This entry features one T cell receptor (beta chain) sequence. TCR beta sequencing covered blood CD8+ and CD4+ T cells. It was negative isolation that provided the CD8+ and CD4+ T cells, whereas TEMRA cells were enriched by FACS. The data originate from a study of CD8 T cells in Susac syndrome. The V segment lost 3 bases and the J segment 6 bases; nucleotides outside the gene matches: 9. The CDR3 is 15 residues long. In germline, CDR1 is SGDLS, CDR2 YYNGEE. Reverse transcription used roughly 0.5 to 1 ug RNA and random hexamers. TCRdb fed the immunoSEQ multiplex PCR reads into MiXCR, producing one record per CDR3 protein. The sample contains 200,000 or so distinct CDR3 sequences, 90% to 95% of which appear only once.

The chain carries TRBV9 and TRBJ1-5; TRBD1 matches 7 bases. The source of this sequence is a human donor with multiple sclerosis. Material: CD4+ T cells from PBMCs. CDR3: CASSASGQEGQPQHF. The CDR3 nucleotides are TGTGCCAGCAGCGCCTCAGGACAGGAGGGTCAGCCCCAGCATTTT.